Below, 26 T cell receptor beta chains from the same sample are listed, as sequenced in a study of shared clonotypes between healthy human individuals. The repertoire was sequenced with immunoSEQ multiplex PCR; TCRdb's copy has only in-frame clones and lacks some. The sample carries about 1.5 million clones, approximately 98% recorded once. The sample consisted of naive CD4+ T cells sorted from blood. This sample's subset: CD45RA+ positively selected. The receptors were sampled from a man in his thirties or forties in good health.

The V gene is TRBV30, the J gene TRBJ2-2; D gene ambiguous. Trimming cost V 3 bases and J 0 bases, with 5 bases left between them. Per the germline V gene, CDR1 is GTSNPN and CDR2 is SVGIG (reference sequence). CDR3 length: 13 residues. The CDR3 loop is CAWRGSNTGELFF. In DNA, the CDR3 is TGTGCCTGGAGAGGATCGAACACCGGGGAGCTGTTTTTT.

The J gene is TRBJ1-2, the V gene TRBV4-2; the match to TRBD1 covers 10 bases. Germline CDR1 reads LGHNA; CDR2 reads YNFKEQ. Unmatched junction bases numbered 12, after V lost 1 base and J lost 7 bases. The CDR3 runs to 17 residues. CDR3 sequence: CASSQVARTGGLFGYTF. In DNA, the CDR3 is TGTGCCAGCAGCCAAGTTGCGCGGACAGGGGGACTATTTGGCTACACCTTC.

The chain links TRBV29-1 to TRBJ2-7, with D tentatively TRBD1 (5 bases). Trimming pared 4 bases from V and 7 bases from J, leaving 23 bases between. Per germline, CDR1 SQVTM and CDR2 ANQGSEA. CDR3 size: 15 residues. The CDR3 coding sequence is TGCAGCGTTGCGATAAGACAGTCTTTAGACCGTGAGCAGTACTTC. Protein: CSVAIRQSLDREQYF.

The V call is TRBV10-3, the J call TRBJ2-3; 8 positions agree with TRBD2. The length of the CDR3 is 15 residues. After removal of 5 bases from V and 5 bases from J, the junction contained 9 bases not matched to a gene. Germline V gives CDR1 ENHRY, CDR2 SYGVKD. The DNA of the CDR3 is TGTGCCATCAGTCCGGGACTAGAGGGTGGAGATACGCAGTATTTT. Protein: CAISPGLEGGDTQYF.

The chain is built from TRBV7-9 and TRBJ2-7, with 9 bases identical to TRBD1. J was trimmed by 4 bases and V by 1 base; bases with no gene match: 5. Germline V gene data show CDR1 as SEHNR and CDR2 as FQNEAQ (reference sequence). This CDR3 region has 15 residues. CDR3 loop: CASSLVTGGIYEQYF. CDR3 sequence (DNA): TGTGCCAGCAGCTTAGTAACAGGGGGCATTTACGAGCAGTACTTC.

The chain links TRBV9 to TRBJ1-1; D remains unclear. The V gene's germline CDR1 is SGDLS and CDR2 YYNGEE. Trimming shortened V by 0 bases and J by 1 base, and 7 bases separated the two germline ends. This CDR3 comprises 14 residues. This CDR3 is CASSVEKGNTEAFF. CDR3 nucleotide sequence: TGTGCCAGCAGCGTAGAGAAGGGGAACACTGAAGCTTTCTTT.

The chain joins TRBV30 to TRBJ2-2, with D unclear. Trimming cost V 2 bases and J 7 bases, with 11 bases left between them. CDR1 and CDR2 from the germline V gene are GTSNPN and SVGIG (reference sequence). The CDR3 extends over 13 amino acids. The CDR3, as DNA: TGTGCCTGGAGTACCTCGGTCGGCGGGGAGCTGTTTTTT. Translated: CAWSTSVGGELFF. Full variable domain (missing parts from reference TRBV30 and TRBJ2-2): SQTIHQWPATLVQPVGSPLSLECTVEGTSNPNLYWYRQAAGRGLQLLFYSVGIGQISSEVPQNLSASRPQDRQFILSSKKLLLSDSGFYLCAWSTSVGGELFFGEGSRLTVL.

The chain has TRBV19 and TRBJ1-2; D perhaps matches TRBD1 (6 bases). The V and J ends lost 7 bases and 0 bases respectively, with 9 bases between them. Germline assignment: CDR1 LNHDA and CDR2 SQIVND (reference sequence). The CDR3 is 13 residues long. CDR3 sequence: CASKRGTNYGYTF. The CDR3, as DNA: TGTGCCAGTAAGAGGGGGACTAACTATGGCTACACCTTC.

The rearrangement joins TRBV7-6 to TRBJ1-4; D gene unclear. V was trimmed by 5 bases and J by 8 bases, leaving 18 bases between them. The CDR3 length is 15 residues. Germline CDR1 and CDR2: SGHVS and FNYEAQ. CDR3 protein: CASSGVPTGNEKLFF. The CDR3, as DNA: TGTGCCAGCAGCGGTGTCCCGACGGGAAACGAAAAACTGTTTTTT.

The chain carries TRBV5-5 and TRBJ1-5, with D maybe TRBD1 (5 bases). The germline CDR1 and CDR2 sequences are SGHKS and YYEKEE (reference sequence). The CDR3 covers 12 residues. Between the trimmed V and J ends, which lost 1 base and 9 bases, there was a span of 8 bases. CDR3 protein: CASSLPGGPQHF. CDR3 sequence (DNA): TGTGCCAGCAGCTTGCCCGGGGGGCCCCAGCATTTT.

CDR3 bases: TGTGCCAGTAGACGAACAGTCAATCAGCCCCAGCATTTT. Amino acids: CASRRTVNQPQHF. The chain is built from TRBV19 and TRBJ1-5; no clear D gene. The CDR3 totals 13 residues. Between the trimmed V and J ends, which lost 6 bases and 3 bases, there was a span of 9 bases. Germline-derived CDR1 and CDR2 are LNHDA and SQIVND (reference sequence). Variable domain in full (rest from reference TRBV19 and TRBJ1-5): DGGITQSPKYLFRKEGQNVTLSCEQNLNHDAMYWYRQDPGQGLRLIYYSQIVNDFQKGDIAEGYSVSREKKESFPLTVTSAQKNPTAFYLCASRRTVNQPQHFGDGTRLSIL.

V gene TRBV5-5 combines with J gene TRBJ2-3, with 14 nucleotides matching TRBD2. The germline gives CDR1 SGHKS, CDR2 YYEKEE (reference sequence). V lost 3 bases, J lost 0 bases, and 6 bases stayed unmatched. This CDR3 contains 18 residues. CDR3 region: CASSWGLAGETSTDTQYF. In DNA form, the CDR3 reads TGTGCCAGCAGCTGGGGACTAGCGGGAGAAACGAGCACAGATACGCAGTATTTT.

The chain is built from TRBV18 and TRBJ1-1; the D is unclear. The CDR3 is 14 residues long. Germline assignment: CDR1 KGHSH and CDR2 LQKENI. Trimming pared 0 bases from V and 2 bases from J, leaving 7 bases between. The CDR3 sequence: CASSPPIINTEAFF. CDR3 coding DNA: TGTGCCAGCTCACCACCGATCATAAACACTGAAGCTTTCTTT.

The CDR3 protein is CASSPLIGDSTDTQYF. The CDR3 region has the DNA TGTGCCAGCTCACCACTAATCGGAGACTCCACAGATACGCAGTATTTT. The chain uses TRBV18 and TRBJ2-3; D is unresolved. The germline V gene has CDR1 KGHSH and CDR2 LQKENI. CDR3 length: 16 amino acids. Trimming stripped 1 base from V and 2 bases from J, with 13 bases between.

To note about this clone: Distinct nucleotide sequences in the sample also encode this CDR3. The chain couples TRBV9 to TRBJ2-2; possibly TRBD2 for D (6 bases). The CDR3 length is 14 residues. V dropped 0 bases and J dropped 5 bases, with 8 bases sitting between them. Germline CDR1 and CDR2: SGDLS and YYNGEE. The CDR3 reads CASSVVGSTGELFF. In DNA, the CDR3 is TGTGCCAGCAGCGTAGTCGGGAGTACCGGGGAGCTGTTTTTT.

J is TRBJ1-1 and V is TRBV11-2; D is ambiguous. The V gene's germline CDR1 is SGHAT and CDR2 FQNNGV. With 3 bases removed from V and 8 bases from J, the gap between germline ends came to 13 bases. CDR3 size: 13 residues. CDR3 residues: CASSFPPGREAFF. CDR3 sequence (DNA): TGTGCCAGCAGCTTTCCACCGGGCAGGGAAGCTTTCTTT.

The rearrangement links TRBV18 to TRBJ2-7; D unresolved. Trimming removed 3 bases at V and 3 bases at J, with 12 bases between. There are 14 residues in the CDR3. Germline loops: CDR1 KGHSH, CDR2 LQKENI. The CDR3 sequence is CASSPLTPVYEQYF. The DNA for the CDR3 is TGTGCCAGCTCACCGCTAACCCCGGTCTACGAGCAGTACTTC. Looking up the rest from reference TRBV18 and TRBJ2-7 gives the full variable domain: NAGVMQNPRHLVRRRGQEARLRCSPMKGHSHVYWYRQLPEEGLKFMVYLQKENIIDESGMPKERFSAEFPKEGPSILRIQQVVRGDSAAYFCASSPLTPVYEQYFGPGTRLTVT.

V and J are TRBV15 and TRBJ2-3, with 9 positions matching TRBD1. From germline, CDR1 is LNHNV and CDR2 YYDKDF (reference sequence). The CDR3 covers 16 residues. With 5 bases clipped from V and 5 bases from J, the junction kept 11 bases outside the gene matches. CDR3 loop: CATSGQQGAPLDTQYF. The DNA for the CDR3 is TGTGCCACCAGCGGACAACAGGGGGCTCCCTTAGATACGCAGTATTTT.

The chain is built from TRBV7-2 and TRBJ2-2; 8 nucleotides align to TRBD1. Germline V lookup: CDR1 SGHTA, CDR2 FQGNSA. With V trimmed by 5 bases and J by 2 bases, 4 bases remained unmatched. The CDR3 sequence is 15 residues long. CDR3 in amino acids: CASSRDRSNTGELFF. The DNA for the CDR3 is TGTGCCAGCAGCAGGGACAGGAGTAACACCGGGGAGCTGTTTTTT.

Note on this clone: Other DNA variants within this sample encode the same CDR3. CDR3 amino acids: CASSVVGSSGNTIYF. CDR3 sequence (DNA): TGTGCCAGCAGCGTAGTGGGGTCCTCTGGAAACACCATATATTTT. J is TRBJ1-3 and V is TRBV9; D not certain. This CDR3 is 15 amino acids long. In germline, CDR1 is SGDLS, CDR2 YYNGEE. V lost 0 bases and J lost 0, with 7 bases in between.

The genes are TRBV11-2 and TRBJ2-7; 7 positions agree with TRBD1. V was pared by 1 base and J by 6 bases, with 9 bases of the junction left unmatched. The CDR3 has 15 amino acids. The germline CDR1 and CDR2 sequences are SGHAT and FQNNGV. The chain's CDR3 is CASSLVAGGLPEQYF. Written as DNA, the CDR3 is TGTGCCAGCAGCTTAGTGGCAGGGGGTCTCCCCGAGCAGTACTTC.

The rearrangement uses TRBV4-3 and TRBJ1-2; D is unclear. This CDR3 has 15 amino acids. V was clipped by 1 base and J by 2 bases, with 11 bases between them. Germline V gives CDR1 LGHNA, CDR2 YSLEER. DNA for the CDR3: TGCGCCAGCAGCCAAGGGGCAGCGCTGAACTATGGCTACACCTTC. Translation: CASSQGAALNYGYTF.

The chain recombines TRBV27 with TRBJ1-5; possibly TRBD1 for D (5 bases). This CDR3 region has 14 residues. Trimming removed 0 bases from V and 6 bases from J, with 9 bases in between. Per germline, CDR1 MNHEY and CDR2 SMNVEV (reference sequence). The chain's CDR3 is CASSLSAGIQPQHF. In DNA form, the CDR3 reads TGTGCCAGCAGTTTATCGGCAGGGATTCAGCCCCAGCATTTT.

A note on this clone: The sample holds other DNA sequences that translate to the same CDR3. CDR3 in amino acids: CASSLGDSTDTQYF. The CDR3 DNA sequence: TGCGCCAGCAGCCTTGGGGACAGCACAGATACGCAGTATTTT. The chain links TRBV5-1 to TRBJ2-3; D possibly uses TRBD1 or TRBD2 (5 bases each). The V and J ends lost 4 bases and 0 bases respectively, with 9 bases between them. This CDR3 is 14 amino acids long. The germline CDR1 and CDR2 sequences are SGHRS and YFSETQ. Complete variable domain (other parts from reference TRBV5-1 and TRBJ2-3): KAGVTQTPRYLIKTRGQQVTLSCSPISGHRSVSWYQQTPGQGLQFLFEYFSETQRNKGNFPGRFSGRQFSNSRSEMNVSTLELGDSALYLCASSLGDSTDTQYFGPGTRLTVL.

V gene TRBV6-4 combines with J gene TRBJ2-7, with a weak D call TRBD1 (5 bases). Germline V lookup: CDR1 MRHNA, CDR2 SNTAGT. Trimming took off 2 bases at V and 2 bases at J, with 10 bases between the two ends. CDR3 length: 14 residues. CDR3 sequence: CASSDRGRAYEQYF. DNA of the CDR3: TGTGCCAGCAGTGACAGGGGCAGGGCCTACGAGCAGTACTTC.

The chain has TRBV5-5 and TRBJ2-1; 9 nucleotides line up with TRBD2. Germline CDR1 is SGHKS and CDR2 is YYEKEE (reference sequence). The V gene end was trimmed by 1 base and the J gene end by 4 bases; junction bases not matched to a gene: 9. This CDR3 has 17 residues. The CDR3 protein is CASSLTMTSGSYNEQFF. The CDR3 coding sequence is TGTGCCAGCAGCTTGACCATGACTAGCGGATCATACAATGAGCAGTTCTTC.